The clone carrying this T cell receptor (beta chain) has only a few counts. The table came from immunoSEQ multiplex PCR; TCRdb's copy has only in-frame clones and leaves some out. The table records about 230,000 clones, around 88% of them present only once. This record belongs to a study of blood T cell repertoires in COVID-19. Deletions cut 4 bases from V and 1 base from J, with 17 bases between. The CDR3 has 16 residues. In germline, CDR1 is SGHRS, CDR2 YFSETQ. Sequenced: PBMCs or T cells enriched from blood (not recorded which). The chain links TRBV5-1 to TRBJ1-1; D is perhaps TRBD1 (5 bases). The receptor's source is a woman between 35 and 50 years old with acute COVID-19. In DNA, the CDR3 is TGCGCCAGCAGCCGACGGGGACTTTTGCGGAACACTGAAGCTTTCTTT. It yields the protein CASSRRGLLRNTEAFF. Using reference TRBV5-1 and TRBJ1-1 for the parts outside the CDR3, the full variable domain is KAGVTQTPRYLIKTRGQQVTLSCSPISGHRSVSWYQQTPGQGLQFLFEYFSETQRNKGNFPGRFSGRQFSNSRSEMNVSTLELGDSALYLCASSRRGLLRNTEAFFGQGTRLTVV.